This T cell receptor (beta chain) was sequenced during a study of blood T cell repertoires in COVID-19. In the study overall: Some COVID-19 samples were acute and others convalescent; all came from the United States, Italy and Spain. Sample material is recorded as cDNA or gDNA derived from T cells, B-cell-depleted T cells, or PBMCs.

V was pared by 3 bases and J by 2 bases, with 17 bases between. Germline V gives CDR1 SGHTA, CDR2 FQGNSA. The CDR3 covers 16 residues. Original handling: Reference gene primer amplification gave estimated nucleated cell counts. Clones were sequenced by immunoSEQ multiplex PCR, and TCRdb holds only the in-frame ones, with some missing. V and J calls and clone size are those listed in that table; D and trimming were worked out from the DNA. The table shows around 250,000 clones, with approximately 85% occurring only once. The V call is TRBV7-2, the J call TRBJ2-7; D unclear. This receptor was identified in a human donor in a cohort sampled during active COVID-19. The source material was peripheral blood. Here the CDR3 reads CASSFGRSPPAYEQYF. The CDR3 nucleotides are TGTGCCAGCAGCTTCGGCAGGTCCCCTCCAGCCTACGAGCAGTACTTC.